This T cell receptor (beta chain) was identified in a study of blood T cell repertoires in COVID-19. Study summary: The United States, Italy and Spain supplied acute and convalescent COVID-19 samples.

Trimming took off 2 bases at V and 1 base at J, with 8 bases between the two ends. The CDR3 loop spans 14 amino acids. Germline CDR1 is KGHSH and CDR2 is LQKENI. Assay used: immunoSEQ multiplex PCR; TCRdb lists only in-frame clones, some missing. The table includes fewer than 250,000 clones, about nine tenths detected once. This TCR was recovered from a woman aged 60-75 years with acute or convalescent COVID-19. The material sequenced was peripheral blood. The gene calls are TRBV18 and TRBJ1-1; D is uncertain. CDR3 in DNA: TGTGCCAGCTCACCATTCGCAGAGAACACTGAAGCTTTCTTT. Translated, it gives CASSPFAENTEAFF.